A single sample gave rise to the 26 T cell receptor beta chains below, sequenced in a study of Graves' ophthalmopathy and Graves' hyperthyroidism (dated by TCRdb to about 2018). This sample was sequenced with an Illumina HiSeq 2000. For repertoire sequencing, TCR beta CDR3 regions were amplified from RNA transcripts. The first round was an RT-PCR using HTBI primers with the Qiagen OneStep RT-PCR kit, and this first round was followed by a second-round multiplex PCR, then size selection and purification. Clones were called with MiXCR by TCRdb after fastp trimmed the public reads at Q25, and only in-frame beta chains were retained. Merged by CDR3 protein, the rows form single entries marked with the most common genes and DNA. This sample gives roughly 400,000 distinct CDR3 sequences in total; just over 15% of them show up just once. The top ten clonotypes cover roughly 7% of the sample. The sample consisted of peripheral blood. The receptors derive from a woman younger than 35 with stable Graves' hyperthyroidism. Donor details come from another sample of the same person, matched by shared clones.

The chain is built from TRBV12-3 or TRBV12-4 and TRBJ2-5; D uncertain. V was clipped by 2 bases and J by 1 base, with 5 bases between them. This CDR3 region has 13 residues. This CDR3 reads CASSLHGQETQYF. CDR3 coding DNA: TGTGCCAGCAGTTTACACGGCCAAGAGACCCAGTACTTC.

This clonotype was recorded many times. The chain joins TRBV6-1 to TRBJ1-2; a weak D match, TRBD1 (5 bases). The V and J ends lost 8 bases and 4 bases respectively, with 11 bases between them. Germline values: CDR1 MNHNS, CDR2 SASEGT. The CDR3 runs 12 residues. In DNA form, the CDR3 reads TGTGCCAGCGCGGGACGGTTCTATGGCTACACCTTC. Protein: CASAGRFYGYTF.

Only a few counts were recorded for this clonotype. This chain joins TRBV20-1 and TRBJ2-5; 13 nucleotides match TRBD2. V lost 6 bases, J lost 4 bases, and 2 bases stayed unmatched. The germline gives CDR1 DFQATT, CDR2 SNEGSKA (reference sequence). This CDR3 region has 13 residues. This chain's CDR3 is CSAGLAGLETQYF. CDR3 coding DNA: TGCAGTGCGGGACTAGCGGGGCTAGAGACCCAGTACTTC.

The chain links TRBV5-1 to TRBJ1-1; 8 positions match TRBD1. The V gene end was trimmed by 5 bases and the J gene end by 4 bases; junction bases not matched to a gene: 10. The CDR3 loop spans 15 amino acids. CDR1 is SGHRS and CDR2 is YFSETQ in the germline V gene. CDR3 DNA sequence: TGCGCCAGCAGTTGGGCCCCTACAGGGGGCACTGAAGCTTTCTTT. It codes for CASSWAPTGGTEAFF.

This clonotype was picked up a small number of times. This chain links TRBV6-4 with TRBJ2-7; 11 positions agree with TRBD1. The CDR3 loop spans 14 amino acids. The trim removed 7 bases at V and 6 bases at J, leaving 8 bases unmatched. Germline V gene sequence: CDR1 MRHNA, CDR2 SNTAGT. CDR3 loop: CASTRGTGGIEQYF. Here the CDR3 DNA reads TGTGCCAGCACCCGAGGGACAGGGGGAATCGAGCAGTACTTC.

This clonotype was counted many times. CDR3 region: CATSDEGAGNTGELFF. The CDR3 DNA follows: TGTGCCACCAGTGATGAGGGGGCAGGGAACACCGGGGAGCTGTTTTTT. The chain uses TRBV24-1 and TRBJ2-2; 7 nucleotides line up with TRBD1. CDR1 KGHDR and CDR2 SFDVKD come from the germline V gene. The V gene end was trimmed by 3 bases and the J gene end by 1 base; junction bases not matched to a gene: 4. This CDR3 has 16 amino acids.

A note on this clonotype: It may be a read error: a sequence one base away is much more abundant. Given the absence of the conserved phenylalanine or tryptophan at the CDR3 end, a read error is likely. The rearrangement uses TRBV4-1 and TRBJ1-2; weak D call: TRBD1 (5 bases). The ends were cut back, 4 bases at V and 1 base at J, with 16 bases in the middle. Germline values: CDR1 MGHRA, CDR2 YSYEKL. The length of the CDR3 is 16 residues. CDR3 nucleotides: TGCGCCAGCAGCCCGATTTCGGGGCGATTTAACTATGGCTACACCTCC. It is translated as CASSPISGRFNYGYTS.

Many counts were recorded for this clonotype. The chain couples TRBV12-3 or TRBV12-4 to TRBJ1-5; D call uncertain. The CDR3 is 13 amino acids. Deletions cut 5 bases from V and 8 bases from J, with 13 bases between. Here the CDR3 DNA reads TGTGCCAGCAGTAACAGTGCCTCTGAGCCCCAGCATTTT. Protein product: CASSNSASEPQHF.

This clonotype was observed at least ten times. The chain couples TRBV11-2 to TRBJ2-2, with D possibly called TRBD1 or TRBD2 (6 bases each). V was pared by 2 bases and J by 7 bases, with 11 bases between. This CDR3 spans 14 amino acids. Looked up from germline, CDR1 is SGHAT and CDR2 is FQNNGV. The CDR3 loop is CASSLWGANGELFF. In DNA form, the CDR3 reads TGTGCCAGCAGCTTATGGGGGGCAAACGGGGAGCTGTTTTTT.

This clonotype showed up many times. The chain is built from TRBV6-5 and TRBJ1-5; perhaps TRBD1 as D (6 bases). CDR1 MNHEY and CDR2 SVGAGI come from the germline V gene. The CDR3 runs to 16 residues. V was pared by 0 bases and J by 7 bases, with 16 bases between. The CDR3 is CASSYSSGGDRQPQHF. The CDR3 nucleotides read TGTGCCAGCAGTTACTCATCCGGGGGCGATCGGCAGCCCCAGCATTTT.

The genes are TRBV24-1 and TRBJ1-3; D not certain. The germline V gene has CDR1 KGHDR and CDR2 SFDVKD. The CDR3 runs to 14 residues. V was pared by 6 bases and J by 1 base, with 9 bases between. The CDR3 loop is CATSSGTSGNTIYF. The DNA of the CDR3 is TGTGCCACCAGTTCAGGTACTTCTGGAAACACCATATATTTT.

This clonotype was counted only a few times. This chain uses TRBV12-5 with TRBJ1-5; D might be TRBD1 (6 bases). Deletions cut 0 bases from V and 6 bases from J, with 15 bases between. Germline CDR1 is LGHNT and CDR2 is FRNRAP. The CDR3 spans 16 residues. The CDR3 spells CASGLVRGGQSQPQHF. CDR3 in DNA: TGTGCTAGTGGTTTGGTAAGAGGGGGACAATCTCAGCCCCAGCATTTT.

DNA for the CDR3: TGCAGCGTTGACGAGTCAGATACGCAGTATTTT. It specifies CSVDESDTQYF. The gene calls are TRBV29-1 and TRBJ2-3; D gene uncertain. This CDR3 has 11 residues. V was cut by 3 bases and J by 4 bases, with 5 bases left in between. The germline V gene has CDR1 SQVTM and CDR2 ANQGSEA.

Of note for this clonotype: No conserved phenylalanine or tryptophan ends this CDR3, so it is likely a read error. The chain uses TRBV12-3 or TRBV12-4 and TRBJ2-7; 7 bases agree with TRBD1. Unmatched junction bases numbered 8, after V lost 9 bases and J lost 6 bases. The CDR3 sequence is 12 residues long. The CDR3 loop is CASSHTGAEQYY. In DNA, the CDR3 is TGTGCCAGTAGTCATACAGGGGCCGAGCAGTACTAC.

V gene TRBV6-2 or TRBV6-3 combines with J gene TRBJ2-7; possible D gene TRBD2, 5 bases. The V gene lost 11 bases and the J gene lost 4 bases, with 18 bases spanning the gap. The germline CDR1 and CDR2 sequences are MNHEY and SVGEGT. CDR3 length: 13 residues. In nucleotides, the CDR3 is TGTGCCTCCACACGGACTCTTTCATACGAGCAGTACTTC. This encodes CASTRTLSYEQYF.

This clonotype came up a few times. V usage is TRBV29-1 and J usage is TRBJ2-2, with D possibly TRBD1 on 6 matching bases. This CDR3 has 14 amino acids. Germline CDR1 reads SQVTM; CDR2 reads ANQGSEA. V lost 4 bases and J lost 3, with 12 bases in between. This CDR3 reads CSVAQGRHTGELFF. CDR3 bases: TGCAGCGTTGCACAGGGCAGGCACACCGGGGAGCTGTTTTTT.

This clonotype was found many times. This rearrangement joins TRBV27 to TRBJ1-1; D unresolved. The CDR3 sequence is 14 residues long. V gave up 6 bases and J gave up 1 base, with 12 bases separating them. Germline V gene data show CDR1 as MNHEY and CDR2 as SMNVEV (reference sequence). The CDR3 coding sequence is TGTGCCAGCAGCCGATCCCCGCCGAACACTGAAGCTTTCTTT. Protein: CASSRSPPNTEAFF.

This clonotype was counted ten times or more. The rearrangement joins TRBV5-1 to TRBJ1-1, with TRBD1 matching over 7 bases. The CDR3 totals 16 residues. Germline V lookup: CDR1 SGHRS, CDR2 YFSETQ. V lost 0 bases to trimming and J lost 3 bases; unmatched junction nucleotides: 8. The CDR3 is CASSLASGTAHTEAFF. CDR3 coding DNA: TGCGCCAGCAGCTTGGCCTCCGGGACAGCCCACACTGAAGCTTTCTTT.

The table lists this clonotype with a few counts. This rearrangement joins TRBV18 to TRBJ1-1; D ambiguous. The CDR3 is made up of 13 amino acids. The ends were cut back, 3 bases at V and 7 bases at J, with 12 bases in the middle. The germline V gene encodes CDR1 KGHSH and CDR2 LQKENI. CDR3 nucleotides: TGTGCCAGCTCACCTGAAACAGCCAGTGAAGCTTTCTTT. It yields the protein CASSPETASEAFF.

This clonotype has ten or more counts. The rearrangement links TRBV20-1 to TRBJ1-1; 7 nucleotides line up with TRBD1. The CDR3 extends over 15 amino acids. The trim removed 6 bases at V and 2 bases at J, leaving 12 bases unmatched. Germline values: CDR1 DFQATT, CDR2 SNEGSKA (reference sequence). The CDR3 sequence is CSANRDSVANTEAFF. In DNA, the CDR3 is TGCAGTGCCAACCGGGACAGCGTCGCAAACACTGAAGCTTTCTTT.

As for this clonotype: The CDR3 does not end in the conserved phenylalanine or tryptophan, so this is likely a read error. The DNA is omitted, as the CDR3 cannot be located on it reliably, and the CDR3 follows TCRdb's listing. The genes are TRBV30 and TRBJ1-2; TRBD1, the table's D call, lacks a check against the DNA. Germline V gives CDR1 GTSNPN, CDR2 SVGIG (reference sequence). The CDR3 is 11 amino acids long, termini counted. The CDR3 spells CSWGTGQLWTT.

In this sample, this clonotype turned up a few times. This chain links TRBV18 with TRBJ1-6; D gene uncertain. The CDR3 has 13 amino acids. V dropped 3 bases and J dropped 6 bases, with 6 bases sitting between them. Germline CDR1 and CDR2: KGHSH and LQKENI. The CDR3 nucleotides read TGTGCCAGCTCACCGGGGTCTAATTCACCCCTCCACTTT. Its protein is CASSPGSNSPLHF.

The sample holds many counts of this clonotype. V is TRBV12-3 or TRBV12-4 and J is TRBJ2-2; 7 nucleotides match TRBD1. With V trimmed by 2 bases and J by 5 bases, 2 bases remained unmatched. The CDR3 sequence is 14 residues long. The CDR3 protein is CASSLTGETGELFF. CDR3 nucleotide sequence: TGTGCCAGCAGTTTAACAGGGGAAACCGGGGAGCTGTTTTTT.

This clonotype was picked up many times. This rearrangement joins TRBV13 to TRBJ2-5, with D perhaps TRBD1 (5 bases). This CDR3 spans 14 amino acids. Germline V gives CDR1 PRHDT, CDR2 FYEKMQ (reference sequence). Trimming cost V 2 bases and J 3 bases, with 10 bases left between them. The chain's CDR3 is CASSLLSGKETQYF. The CDR3 DNA sequence: TGTGCCAGCAGCTTACTTTCAGGGAAAGAGACCCAGTACTTC.

This clonotype turned up a few times. The junction departs from the called germline gene at one end, perhaps through a read error. This CDR3 reads CGVTGIMNTEAFF. CDR3 sequence (DNA): TGCGGCGTAACGGGGATCATGAACACTGAAGCTTTCTTT. V gene TRBV29-1 combines with J gene TRBJ1-1, with no clear D. The CDR3 is made up of 13 amino acids. Germline V gene sequence: CDR1 SQVTM, CDR2 ANQGSEA. Drawing the rest from reference TRBV29-1 and TRBJ1-1, the complete variable domain is SAVISQKPSRDICQRGTSLTIQCQVDSQVTMMFWYRQQPGQSLTLIATANQGSEATYESGFVIDKFPISRPNLTFSTLTVSNMSPEDSSIYLCGVTGIMNTEAFFGQGTRLTVV.

This clonotype was counted at least ten times. This chain joins TRBV20-1 and TRBJ1-1; 7 bases are a match to TRBD1. Germline V gene sequence: CDR1 DFQATT, CDR2 SNEGSKA (reference sequence). V lost 8 bases, J lost 1 base, and 10 bases stayed unmatched. The CDR3 length is 14 residues. The CDR3 sequence is CSLKRGLGNTEAFF. DNA for the CDR3: TGCAGTCTCAAGAGGGGGCTCGGGAACACTGAAGCTTTCTTT.